Shown below are 32 T cell receptor beta chains from a single sample sequenced in a study of blood T cell repertoires in COVID-19. Sequenced by immunoSEQ multiplex PCR; TCRdb stores in-frame clones only, minus some. The table has 250,000 to 300,000 clones, around 90% seen once. The material sequenced was PBMCs or T cells enriched from blood (not recorded which). The receptors originated from a woman in her 30s who had recovered from COVID-19.

This chain uses TRBV6-6 with TRBJ1-6; D perhaps matches TRBD1 (5 bases). CDR1 MNHNY and CDR2 SVGAGI come from the germline V gene (reference sequence). With 5 bases removed from V and 10 bases from J, the gap between germline ends came to 18 bases. The CDR3 loop spans 15 amino acids. The CDR3 spells CASSPGRRGVSPLHF. The DNA for the CDR3 is TGTGCCAGCAGTCCAGGAAGGAGGGGTGTGTCACCCCTCCACTTT.

CDR3 region: CAISIGTGASDEQFF. The DNA for the CDR3 is TGTGCCATCAGTATAGGGACAGGGGCGTCCGATGAGCAGTTCTTC. The chain is built from TRBV10-3 and TRBJ2-1; TRBD1 matches 10 bases. Germline V gene data show CDR1 as ENHRY and CDR2 as SYGVKD. This CDR3 is built from 15 residues. With 5 bases clipped from V and 8 bases from J, the junction kept 9 bases outside the gene matches.

V is TRBV28 and J is TRBJ1-1; D remains unclear. The CDR3 runs 12 residues. V lost 1 base and J lost 10, with 10 bases in between. Germline loops: CDR1 MDHEN, CDR2 SYDVKM. CDR3 DNA: TGTGCCAGCAGTTTATCATCAGAGGGAGCTTTCTTT. This gives the protein CASSLSSEGAFF.

The chain employs TRBV5-1 and TRBJ2-7, with 9 bases lining up with TRBD2. This CDR3 contains 14 residues. V shed 4 bases and J 2 bases; nucleotides not matched to a gene: 4. Per the germline V gene, CDR1 is SGHRS and CDR2 is YFSETQ. The CDR3 region is CASSPLAGAYEQYF. CDR3 in DNA: TGCGCCAGCAGCCCGTTAGCGGGGGCCTACGAGCAGTACTTC.

V usage is TRBV9 and J usage is TRBJ2-5, with 12 nucleotides matching TRBD2. V dropped 6 bases and J dropped 1; count of bases not matched to a gene: 22. Germline-derived CDR1 and CDR2 are SGDLS and YYNGEE. This CDR3 spans 21 amino acids. The CDR3 nucleotides are TGTGCCAGCACCCGGGGGCTAGCGGGAGGGGAGTGGTTGAGTTCCCAAGAGACCCAGTACTTC. This sequence encodes CASTRGLAGGEWLSSQETQYF.

At least ten counts were recorded for this clone. The J gene is TRBJ2-1, the V gene TRBV6-4, with 10 bases aligning to TRBD2. CDR3 length equals 15 residues. The trim removed 6 bases at V and 0 bases at J, leaving 2 bases unmatched. Germline CDR1 MRHNA, CDR2 SNTAGT. The CDR3 protein is CASSASGSSYNEQFF. The CDR3 DNA is TGTGCCAGCAGCGCTAGCGGGAGCTCCTACAATGAGCAGTTCTTC.

This chain links TRBV6-2 or TRBV6-3 with TRBJ1-2, with D possibly being TRBD1 (5 bases). Germline CDR1 reads MNHEY; CDR2 reads SVGEGT. CDR3 length: 15 amino acids. V lost 0 bases, J lost 1 base, and 9 bases lay in between. The CDR3 here is CASSYSTRVNYGYTF. CDR3 DNA sequence: TGTGCCAGCAGTTACTCTACCAGGGTTAACTATGGCTACACCTTC.

The genes are TRBV28 and TRBJ2-1, with 13 bases that match TRBD2. The CDR3 runs to 16 residues. Germline-derived CDR1 and CDR2 are MDHEN and SYDVKM. J was trimmed by 6 bases and V by 4 bases; bases with no gene match: 6. The DNA for the CDR3 is TGTGCCAGCAGTTCGCCTGGGACTAGCGGGGCCAATGAGCAGTTCTTC. Protein: CASSSPGTSGANEQFF.

A single count supports this clone. This sequence joins TRBV15 and TRBJ2-7; 7 bases match TRBD1. The V and J ends lost 4 bases and 3 bases, in that order; junction bases with no gene match: 6. The CDR3 totals 14 residues. CDR1 is LNHNV and CDR2 is YYDKDF in the germline V gene (reference sequence). The CDR3 spells CATSTGQVLYEQYF. The CDR3, as DNA: TGTGCCACCAGCACCGGACAGGTGCTCTACGAGCAGTACTTC.

The CDR3 DNA reads TGTGCCAGCAGCCTCGGGACAGGGGGCTGGTCAAATGAGCAGTTCTTC. This gives the protein CASSLGTGGWSNEQFF. The rearrangement uses TRBV3-1 (or the pseudogene TRBV3-2) and TRBJ2-1; 12 nucleotides match TRBD1. V shed 4 bases, J shed 7 bases, and the junction held 8 bases outside the gene matches. Germline CDR1 is LGHDT and CDR2 is YNNKEL (reference sequence). The CDR3 runs 16 residues.

This clone was recorded a few times. In DNA form, the CDR3 reads TGTGCCAGCAATGGATGGAGCGGGAGCTCCTACGAGCAGTACTTC. The encoded protein is CASNGWSGSSYEQYF. This chain joins TRBV28 and TRBJ2-7; 8 bases are a match to TRBD2. CDR1 is MDHEN and CDR2 is SYDVKM in the germline V gene. Trimming removed 7 bases from V and 0 bases from J; junction bases left unmatched: 8. CDR3 length: 15 residues.

This sequence joins TRBV5-1 and TRBJ1-5; 8 bases are shared with TRBD1. CDR1 is SGHRS and CDR2 is YFSETQ in the germline V gene. This CDR3 has 17 amino acids. J was trimmed by 4 bases and V by 4 bases; bases with no gene match: 13. The CDR3 nucleotides read TGCGCCAGCAGCCCCTTTTCGGACAGGGAGGGAAATCAGCCCCAGCATTTT. Translating it yields CASSPFSDREGNQPQHF. The full variable domain, rest sourced from reference TRBV5-1 and TRBJ1-5, is KAGVTQTPRYLIKTRGQQVTLSCSPISGHRSVSWYQQTPGQGLQFLFEYFSETQRNKGNFPGRFSGRQFSNSRSEMNVSTLELGDSALYLCASSPFSDREGNQPQHFGDGTRLSIL.

This chain connects TRBV7-3 to TRBJ2-1, with 9 bases identical to TRBD2. CDR1 is SGHTA and CDR2 is FQGTGA in the germline V gene. V shed 1 base and J 1 base; nucleotides not matched to a gene: 11. This CDR3 is 19 amino acids long. The DNA for the CDR3 is TGTGCCAGCAGCTTAATCCACGTTACCCTAGCGGGGTCCTACAATGAGCAGTTCTTC. Translated: CASSLIHVTLAGSYNEQFF.

V is TRBV27 and J is TRBJ1-1, with 9 bases that match TRBD1. The CDR3 loop spans 14 amino acids. J was trimmed by 1 base and V by 4 bases; bases with no gene match: 1. Germline V gene sequence: CDR1 MNHEY, CDR2 SMNVEV (reference sequence). The CDR3 sequence: CASSWGQGNTEAFF. In DNA form, the CDR3 reads TGTGCCAGCAGTTGGGGACAGGGGAACACTGAAGCTTTCTTT.

The genes are TRBV29-1 and TRBJ2-3, with a possible D match to TRBD1 (6 bases). Germline V gene sequence: CDR1 SQVTM, CDR2 ANQGSEA. V lost 6 bases, J lost 0 bases, and 13 bases lay in between. The CDR3 is 14 amino acids. CDR3 in amino acids: CSVRDTGSTDTQYF. Written as DNA, the CDR3 is TGCAGCGTCCGGGACACTGGAAGCACAGATACGCAGTATTTT.

V usage is TRBV5-4 and J usage is TRBJ1-2; 7 bases are a match to TRBD1. Germline CDR1 reads SGHNT; CDR2 reads YYREEE (reference sequence). The CDR3 sequence is 15 residues long. Trimming at V came to 2 bases and at J to 4 bases, leaving 8 bases not matched to a gene. DNA for the CDR3: TGTGCCAGCAGCTTAGGGGGCAGGGAGGTCTATGGCTACACCTTC. It specifies CASSLGGREVYGYTF.

This chain links TRBV5-4 with TRBJ2-5; the D is unclear. The germline V gene encodes CDR1 SGHNT and CDR2 YYREEE (reference sequence). The CDR3 contains 13 residues. V lost 0 bases and J 4 bases, leaving 7 bases between the germline ends. This chain's CDR3 is CASSLGYRETQYF. Here the CDR3 DNA reads TGTGCCAGCAGCTTGGGCTATCGAGAGACCCAGTACTTC.

This rearrangement joins TRBV2 to TRBJ2-1; TRBD2 matches 12 bases. Germline CDR1 is SNHLY and CDR2 is FYNNEI. This CDR3 comprises 17 residues. V lost 3 bases and J lost 2; bases outside the gene matches: 5. The CDR3 coding sequence is TGTGCCAGCAGTGATGGGACTAGCGGGCCCCCCTACAATGAGCAGTTCTTC. This encodes CASSDGTSGPPYNEQFF.

This clone was observed once. The CDR3 DNA follows: TGTGCCAGCAGCTTAGTAAGGAGTAGCAATGAGCAGTTCTTC. Its translation: CASSLVRSSNEQFF. The chain combines TRBV7-2 with TRBJ2-1; D is unclear. Germline assignment: CDR1 SGHTA and CDR2 FQGNSA. Trimming stripped 1 base from V and 6 bases from J, with 10 bases between. The CDR3 sequence is 14 residues long.

This clone has more than one count but fewer than ten. The CDR3 bases are TGTGCCAGTAGTATTGCTCAGCCCGCGCGGTTCAACACTGAAGCTTTCTTT. Protein: CASSIAQPARFNTEAFF. V usage is TRBV19 and J usage is TRBJ1-1; D call uncertain. V was pared by 3 bases and J by 2 bases, with 19 bases between. This CDR3 contains 17 residues. Germline V gives CDR1 LNHDA, CDR2 SQIVND (reference sequence).

The chain employs TRBV28 and TRBJ2-7; 15 bases are a match to TRBD2. The CDR3 has 16 residues. Per germline, CDR1 MDHEN and CDR2 SYDVKM. Trimming took 5 bases from V and 3 from J; bases not matched to a gene: 5. DNA of the CDR3: TGTGCCAGCAGTCGGCGGGGACTAGCGGGAGGCTACGAGCAGTACTTC. Protein sequence: CASSRRGLAGGYEQYF.

The chain is built from TRBV6-5 and TRBJ1-1; 7 bases match TRBD1. Trimming cost V 2 bases and J 0 bases; bases outside gene matches: 3. Per germline, CDR1 MNHEY and CDR2 SVGAGI. This CDR3 comprises 15 residues. The CDR3 spells CASSYQGQLNTEAFF. The CDR3 nucleotides are TGTGCCAGCAGTTACCAGGGACAGTTGAACACTGAAGCTTTCTTT.

The CDR3 region is CASREYGSGYTF. CDR3 sequence (DNA): TGTGCCAGCAGGGAGTACGGGTCTGGCTACACCTTC. V and J are TRBV28 and TRBJ1-2, with D hard to call. V was pared by 6 bases and J by 7 bases, with 12 bases between. Germline CDR1 MDHEN, CDR2 SYDVKM. This CDR3 has 12 amino acids.

This chain links TRBV27 with TRBJ1-4; D gene uncertain. Germline values: CDR1 MNHEY, CDR2 SMNVEV (reference sequence). V was shortened by 4 bases and J by 3 bases, with 6 bases between the two germline ends. This CDR3 contains 13 residues. This CDR3 reads CASSWAPNEKLFF. The DNA of the CDR3 is TGTGCCAGCAGTTGGGCGCCTAATGAAAAACTGTTTTTT.

The chain links TRBV27 to TRBJ2-7; D may be TRBD1 (6 bases). Germline CDR1 and CDR2: MNHEY and SMNVEV (reference sequence). The CDR3 sequence is 15 residues long. V lost 4 bases, J lost 3 bases, and 16 bases lay in between. The CDR3: CASSSIDRRVYEQYF. As DNA, the CDR3 is TGTGCCAGCAGTTCCATAGACAGGCGGGTCTACGAGCAGTACTTC.

The chain carries TRBV11-3 and TRBJ2-7; TRBD2 might be the D (5 bases). Per germline, CDR1 SGHNT and CDR2 YENEEA. CDR3 size: 15 residues. V was cut by 2 bases and J by 3 bases, with 14 bases left in between. This CDR3 is CASSLRAGTNYEQYF. The DNA for the CDR3 is TGTGCCAGCAGCTTAAGGGCGGGTACAAACTACGAGCAGTACTTC. The full variable domain, completed using reference TRBV11-3 and TRBJ2-7, is EAGVVQSPRYKIIEKKQPVAFWCNPISGHNTLYWYLQNLGQGPELLIRYENEEAVDDSQLPKDRFSAERLKGVDSTLKIQPAELGDSAVYLCASSLRAGTNYEQYFGPGTRLTVT.

This rearrangement joins TRBV30 to TRBJ2-1; 10 nucleotides align to TRBD2. J gave up 4 bases and V 1 base, and 1 base lay outside the gene matches. The CDR3 extends over 14 amino acids. CDR1 and CDR2 (germline): GTSNPN, SVGIG (reference sequence). The CDR3 here is CAWSGLAGYNEQFF. The DNA of the CDR3 is TGTGCCTGGAGTGGACTAGCGGGTTACAATGAGCAGTTCTTC.

V is TRBV7-2 and J is TRBJ2-6, with D unresolved. The germline V gene has CDR1 SGHTA and CDR2 FQGNSA. Trimming took 2 bases from V and 0 from J, leaving 8 bases between them. The CDR3 has 16 amino acids. CDR3: CASSLTRISGANVLTF. The CDR3 DNA follows: TGTGCCAGCAGCTTAACACGCATCTCTGGGGCCAACGTCCTGACTTTC.

CDR3 in DNA: TGTGCCAGCAGCCCCCGGGACAGGAGGAGCTCCTATAATTCACCCCTCCACTTT. Its translation: CASSPRDRRSSYNSPLHF. The chain joins TRBV7-8 to TRBJ1-6, with 8 bases aligning to TRBD1. Germline values: CDR1 SGHVS, CDR2 FQNEAQ. The CDR3 has 18 residues. After removal of 5 bases from V and 0 bases from J, the junction contained 9 bases not matched to a gene.

This clone was observed once. This chain's CDR3 is CASSSGQTEETQYF. In DNA, the CDR3 is TGTGCCAGCAGCTCGGGACAGACCGAAGAGACCCAGTACTTC. The rearrangement links TRBV5-5 to TRBJ2-5; 7 bases map to TRBD1. The CDR3 sequence is 14 residues long. Germline CDR1 SGHKS, CDR2 YYEKEE (reference sequence). J lost 3 bases, V lost 3 bases, and 5 bases had no gene match.

This clone was observed a single time. The chain uses TRBV4-1 and TRBJ2-1, with TRBD1 matching over 8 bases. There are 15 residues in the CDR3. The V segment lost 5 bases and the J segment 6 bases; nucleotides outside the gene matches: 9. CDR1 and CDR2 from the germline V gene are MGHRA and YSYEKL. The CDR3 loop is CASSSYRGELNEQFF. DNA for the CDR3: TGCGCCAGCAGCTCCTACAGGGGGGAGCTCAATGAGCAGTTCTTC.

V gene TRBV7-3 combines with J gene TRBJ2-1, with TRBD2 matching over 8 bases. V dropped 3 bases and J dropped 2; count of bases not matched to a gene: 9. CDR1 and CDR2 from the germline V gene are SGHTA and FQGTGA. This CDR3 spans 17 amino acids. This CDR3 is CASSLSSGSGAYNEQFF. In nucleotides, the CDR3 is TGTGCCAGCAGCTTGTCAAGCGGGAGTGGTGCCTACAATGAGCAGTTCTTC.